This TCR beta chain emerged from a study of CD8 T cells in ankylosing spondylitis. Overall study results and limits: Blood from ankylosing spondylitis patients appeared to carry a characteristic roughly eight-variant TCR beta motif. CD8+ by phenotype, disease-linked clones were relatively rare in peripheral blood. Reportedly, significant enrichment of disease-linked clones occurred in matched ankylosing spondylitis synovial fluid.

Trimming removed 11 bases from V and 0 bases from J, with 14 bases in between. The CDR3 length is 14 residues. The germline CDR1 and CDR2 sequences are SGHTA and FQGTGA. TCRdb reprocessed the 5' RACE reads via MiXCR and lists one record per CDR3 protein. Found here are roughly 350,000 distinct CDR3 sequences, 8% of them singletons; the top ten hold roughly 15%. The sample holds a few counts of this clonotype. Its antigen is not identified. The sequence was obtained from a male donor with ankylosing spondylitis. V is TRBV7-3 and J is TRBJ1-3; D is unresolved. Sequenced sample: blood, either unsorted or a sorted T cell fraction (not recorded which). This CDR3 reads CAGPDSHSGNTIYF. For the CDR3, the DNA is TGTGCCGGGCCCGACTCCCACTCTGGAAACACCATATATTTT.